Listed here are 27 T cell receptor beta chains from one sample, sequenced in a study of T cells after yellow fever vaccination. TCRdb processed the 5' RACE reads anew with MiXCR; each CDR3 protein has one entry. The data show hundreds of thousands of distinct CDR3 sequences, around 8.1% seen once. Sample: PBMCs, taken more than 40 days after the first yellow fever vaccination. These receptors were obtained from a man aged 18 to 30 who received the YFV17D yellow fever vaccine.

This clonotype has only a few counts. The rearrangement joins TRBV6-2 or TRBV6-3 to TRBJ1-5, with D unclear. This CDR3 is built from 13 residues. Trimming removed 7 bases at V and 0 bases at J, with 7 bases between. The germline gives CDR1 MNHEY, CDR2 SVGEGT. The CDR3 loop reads CASTQDSNQPQHF. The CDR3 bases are TGTGCCAGCACCCAGGATAGCAATCAGCCCCAGCATTTT.

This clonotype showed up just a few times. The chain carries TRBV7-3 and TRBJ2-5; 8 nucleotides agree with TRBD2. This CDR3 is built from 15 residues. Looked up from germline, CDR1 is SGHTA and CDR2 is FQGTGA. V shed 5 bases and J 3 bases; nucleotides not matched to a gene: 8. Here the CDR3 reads CASSTRGGRKETQYF. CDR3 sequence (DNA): TGTGCCAGCAGCACTCGGGGGGGTAGAAAAGAGACCCAGTACTTC.

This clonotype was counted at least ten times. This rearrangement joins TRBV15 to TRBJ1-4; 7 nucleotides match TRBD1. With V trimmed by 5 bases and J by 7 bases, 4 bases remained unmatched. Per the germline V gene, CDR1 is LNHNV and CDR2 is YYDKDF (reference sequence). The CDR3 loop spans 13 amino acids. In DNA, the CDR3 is TGTGCCACCAGCGACAGGGTGACTGAAAAACTGTTTTTT. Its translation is CATSDRVTEKLFF.

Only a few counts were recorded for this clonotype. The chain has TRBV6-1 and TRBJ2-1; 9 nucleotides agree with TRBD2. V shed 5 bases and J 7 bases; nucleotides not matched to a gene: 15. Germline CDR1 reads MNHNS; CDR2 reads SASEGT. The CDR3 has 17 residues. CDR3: CASSPQRGAPHPNEQFF. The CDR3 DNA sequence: TGTGCCAGCAGTCCCCAGCGGGGGGCCCCCCATCCGAATGAGCAGTTCTTC.

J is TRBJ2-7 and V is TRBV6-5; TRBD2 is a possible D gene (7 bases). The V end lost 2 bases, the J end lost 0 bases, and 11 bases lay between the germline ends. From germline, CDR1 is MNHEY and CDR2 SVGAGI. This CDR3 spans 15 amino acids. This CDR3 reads CASSYGGASSYEQYF. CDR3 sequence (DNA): TGTGCCAGCAGTTACGGGGGGGCCAGCTCCTACGAGCAGTACTTC.

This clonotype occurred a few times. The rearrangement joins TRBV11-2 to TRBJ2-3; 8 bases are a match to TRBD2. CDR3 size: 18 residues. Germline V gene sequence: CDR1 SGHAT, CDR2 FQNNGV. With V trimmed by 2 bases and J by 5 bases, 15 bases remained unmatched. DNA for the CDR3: TGTGCCAGCAGCTTAAAGGGATTTGGCGGGGGGCGCTTAGATACGCAGTATTTT. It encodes CASSLKGFGGGRLDTQYF.

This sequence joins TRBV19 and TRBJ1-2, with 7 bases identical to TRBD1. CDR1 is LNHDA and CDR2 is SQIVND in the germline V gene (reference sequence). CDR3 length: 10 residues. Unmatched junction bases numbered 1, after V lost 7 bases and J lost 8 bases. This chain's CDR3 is CASKGAGYTF. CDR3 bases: TGTGCCAGTAAGGGGGCAGGCTACACCTTC.

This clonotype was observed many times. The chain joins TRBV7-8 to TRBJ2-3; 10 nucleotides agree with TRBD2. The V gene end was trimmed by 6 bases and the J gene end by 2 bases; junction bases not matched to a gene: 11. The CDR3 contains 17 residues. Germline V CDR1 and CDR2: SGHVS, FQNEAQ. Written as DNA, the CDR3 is TGTGCCAGCAGTAGAAAAGCGGGGGGGAAGAACACAGATACGCAGTATTTT. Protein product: CASSRKAGGKNTDTQYF.

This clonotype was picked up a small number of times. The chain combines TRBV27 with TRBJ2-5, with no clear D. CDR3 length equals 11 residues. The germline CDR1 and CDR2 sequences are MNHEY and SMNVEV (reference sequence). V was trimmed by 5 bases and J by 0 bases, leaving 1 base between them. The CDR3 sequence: CASSHQETQYF. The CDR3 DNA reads TGTGCCAGCAGTCACCAAGAGACCCAGTACTTC.

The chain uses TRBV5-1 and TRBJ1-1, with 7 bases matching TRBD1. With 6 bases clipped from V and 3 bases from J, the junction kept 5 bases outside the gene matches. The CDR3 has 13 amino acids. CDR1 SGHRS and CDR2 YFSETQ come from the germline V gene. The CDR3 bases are TGCGCCAGCAAACAGGGGTGGGACACTGAAGCTTTCTTT. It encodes CASKQGWDTEAFF.

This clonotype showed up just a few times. The DNA of the CDR3 is TGTGCCAGCAGCCAAGACTATGTCCCCTACGAGCAGTACTTC. This encodes CASSQDYVPYEQYF. The rearrangement links TRBV4-2 to TRBJ2-7; no firm D call. The V gene lost 0 bases and the J gene lost 2 bases, with 8 bases spanning the gap. CDR3 size: 14 residues. In germline, CDR1 is LGHNA, CDR2 YNFKEQ.

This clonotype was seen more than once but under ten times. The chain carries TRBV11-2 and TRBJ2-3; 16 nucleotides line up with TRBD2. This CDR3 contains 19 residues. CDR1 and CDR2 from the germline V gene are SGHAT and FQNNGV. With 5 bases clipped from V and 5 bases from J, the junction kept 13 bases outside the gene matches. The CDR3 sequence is CASSPTGTSGGARRDTQYF. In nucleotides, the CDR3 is TGTGCCAGCAGCCCAACCGGGACTAGCGGGGGGGCGAGGAGAGATACGCAGTATTTT.

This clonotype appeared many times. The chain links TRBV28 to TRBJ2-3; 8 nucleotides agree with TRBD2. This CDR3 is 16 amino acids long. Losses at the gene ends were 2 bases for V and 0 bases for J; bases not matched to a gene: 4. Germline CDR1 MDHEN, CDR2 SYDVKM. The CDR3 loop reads CASSLLGGGSTDTQYF. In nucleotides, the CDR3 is TGTGCCAGCAGTTTACTGGGCGGGGGGAGCACAGATACGCAGTATTTT.

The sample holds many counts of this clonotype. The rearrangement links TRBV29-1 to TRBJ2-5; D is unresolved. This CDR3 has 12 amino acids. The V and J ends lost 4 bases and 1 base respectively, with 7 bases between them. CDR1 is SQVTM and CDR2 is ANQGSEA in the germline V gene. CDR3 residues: CSVVPGQETQYF. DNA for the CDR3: TGCAGCGTTGTGCCAGGCCAAGAGACCCAGTACTTC.

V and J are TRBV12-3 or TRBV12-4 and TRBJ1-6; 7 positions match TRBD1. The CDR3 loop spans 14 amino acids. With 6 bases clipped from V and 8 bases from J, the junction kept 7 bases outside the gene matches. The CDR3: CASSRTGVYSPLHF. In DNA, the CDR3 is TGTGCCAGCAGCCGGACAGGCGTGTATTCACCCCTCCACTTT.

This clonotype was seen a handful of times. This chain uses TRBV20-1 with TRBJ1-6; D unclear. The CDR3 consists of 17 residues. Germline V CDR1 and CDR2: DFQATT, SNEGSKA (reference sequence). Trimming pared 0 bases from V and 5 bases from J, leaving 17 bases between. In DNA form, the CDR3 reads TGCAGTGCTAGAGATATTGGGCACGACGAACATAATTCACCCCTCCACTTT. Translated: CSARDIGHDEHNSPLHF.

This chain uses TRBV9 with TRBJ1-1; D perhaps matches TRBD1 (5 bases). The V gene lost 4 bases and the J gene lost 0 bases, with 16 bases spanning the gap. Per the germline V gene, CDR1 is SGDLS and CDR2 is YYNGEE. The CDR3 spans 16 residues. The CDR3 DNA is TGTGCCAGCAGCACCCAAGTCGGGACGGTGAACACTGAAGCTTTCTTT. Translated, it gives CASSTQVGTVNTEAFF.

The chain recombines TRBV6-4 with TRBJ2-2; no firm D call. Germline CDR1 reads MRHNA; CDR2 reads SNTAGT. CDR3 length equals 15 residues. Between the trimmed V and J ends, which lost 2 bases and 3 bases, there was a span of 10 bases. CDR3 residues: CASSDQPGHTGELFF. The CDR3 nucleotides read TGTGCCAGCAGTGACCAGCCAGGCCACACCGGGGAGCTGTTTTTT.

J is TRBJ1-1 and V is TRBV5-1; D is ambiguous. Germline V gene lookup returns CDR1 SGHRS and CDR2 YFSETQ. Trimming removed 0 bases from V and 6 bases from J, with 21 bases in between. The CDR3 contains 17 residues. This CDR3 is CASSLAIREGVISEAFF. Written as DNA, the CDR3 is TGCGCCAGCAGCTTGGCCATAAGGGAGGGCGTTATCTCTGAAGCTTTCTTT.

CDR3 loop: CSAAPFSSGANVLTF. CDR3 bases: TGCAGTGCTGCCCCCTTTTCCTCTGGGGCCAACGTCCTGACTTTC. The chain uses TRBV20-1 and TRBJ2-6; D gene ambiguous. V was cut by 5 bases and J by 0 bases, with 11 bases left in between. The CDR3 runs 15 residues. Germline CDR1 DFQATT, CDR2 SNEGSKA (reference sequence).

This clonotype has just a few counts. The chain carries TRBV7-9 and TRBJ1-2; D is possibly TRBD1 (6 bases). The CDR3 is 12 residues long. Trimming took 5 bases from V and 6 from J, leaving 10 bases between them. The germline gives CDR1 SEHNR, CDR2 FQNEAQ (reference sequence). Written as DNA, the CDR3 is TGTGCCAGCAGCCTACAGGGCCATGGCTACACCTTC. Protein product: CASSLQGHGYTF.

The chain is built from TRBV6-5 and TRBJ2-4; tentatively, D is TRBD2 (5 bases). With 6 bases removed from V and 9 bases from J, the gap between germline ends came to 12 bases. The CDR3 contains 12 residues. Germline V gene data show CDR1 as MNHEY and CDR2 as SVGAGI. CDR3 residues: CASRPIAGIQYF. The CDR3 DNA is TGTGCCAGCAGACCAATCGCGGGCATTCAGTACTTC.

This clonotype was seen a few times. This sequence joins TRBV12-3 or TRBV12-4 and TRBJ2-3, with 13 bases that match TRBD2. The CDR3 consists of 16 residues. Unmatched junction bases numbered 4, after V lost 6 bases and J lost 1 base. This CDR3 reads CASSQGLAGGTDTQYF. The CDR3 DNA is TGTGCCAGCAGCCAAGGACTAGCGGGGGGCACAGATACGCAGTATTTT.

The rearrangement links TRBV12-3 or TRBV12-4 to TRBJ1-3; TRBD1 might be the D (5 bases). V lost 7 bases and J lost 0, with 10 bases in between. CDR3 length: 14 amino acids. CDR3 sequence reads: CASTEGLSGNTIYF. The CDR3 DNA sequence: TGTGCCAGCACCGAGGGACTCTCTGGAAACACCATATATTTT.

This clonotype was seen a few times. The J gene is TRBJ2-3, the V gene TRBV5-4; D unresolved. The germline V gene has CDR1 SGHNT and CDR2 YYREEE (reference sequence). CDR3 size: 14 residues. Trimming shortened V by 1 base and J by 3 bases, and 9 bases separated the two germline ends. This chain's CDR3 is CASSLTSKTDTQYF. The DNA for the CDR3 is TGTGCCAGCAGCTTGACCAGTAAGACAGATACGCAGTATTTT. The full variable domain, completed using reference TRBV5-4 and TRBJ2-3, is ETGVTQSPTHLIKTRGQQVTLRCSSQSGHNTVSWYQQALGQGPQFIFQYYREEENGRGNFPPRFSGLQFPNYSSELNVNALELDDSALYLCASSLTSKTDTQYFGPGTRLTVL.

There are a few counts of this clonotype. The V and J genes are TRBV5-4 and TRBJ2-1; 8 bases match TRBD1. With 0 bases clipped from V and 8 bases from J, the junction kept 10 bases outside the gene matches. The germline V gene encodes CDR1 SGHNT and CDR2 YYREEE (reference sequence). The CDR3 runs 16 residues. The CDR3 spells CASSLGQGRTVDEQFF. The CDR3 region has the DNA TGTGCCAGCAGCTTGGGACAGGGGAGGACGGTGGATGAGCAGTTCTTC.

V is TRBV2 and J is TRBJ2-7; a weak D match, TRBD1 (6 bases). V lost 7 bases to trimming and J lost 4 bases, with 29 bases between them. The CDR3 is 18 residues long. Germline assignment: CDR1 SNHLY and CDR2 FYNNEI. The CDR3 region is CASTIGGNRAPDSYEQYV. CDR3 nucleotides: TGTGCCAGCACCATTGGAGGTAACAGGGCCCCCGACTCTTACGAGCAGTACGTC.